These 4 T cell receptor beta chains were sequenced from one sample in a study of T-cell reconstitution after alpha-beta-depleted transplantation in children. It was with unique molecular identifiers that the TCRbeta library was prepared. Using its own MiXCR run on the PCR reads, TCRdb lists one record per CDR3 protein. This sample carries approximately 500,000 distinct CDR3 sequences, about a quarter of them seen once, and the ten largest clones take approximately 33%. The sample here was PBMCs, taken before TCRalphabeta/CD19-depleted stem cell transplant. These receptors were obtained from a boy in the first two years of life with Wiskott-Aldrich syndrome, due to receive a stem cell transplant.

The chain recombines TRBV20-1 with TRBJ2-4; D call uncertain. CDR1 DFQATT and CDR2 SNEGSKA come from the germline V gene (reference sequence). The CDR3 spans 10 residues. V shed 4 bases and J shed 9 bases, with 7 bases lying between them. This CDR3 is CSATQAIQYF. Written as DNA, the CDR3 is TGCAGTGCTACCCAGGCCATTCAGTACTTC.

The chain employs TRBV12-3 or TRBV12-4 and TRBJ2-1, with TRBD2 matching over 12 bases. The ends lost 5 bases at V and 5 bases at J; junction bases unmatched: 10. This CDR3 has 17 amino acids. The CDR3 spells CASSASGRAVSHNEQFF. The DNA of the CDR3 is TGTGCCAGCAGTGCTAGCGGGAGGGCCGTGTCGCACAATGAGCAGTTCTTC.

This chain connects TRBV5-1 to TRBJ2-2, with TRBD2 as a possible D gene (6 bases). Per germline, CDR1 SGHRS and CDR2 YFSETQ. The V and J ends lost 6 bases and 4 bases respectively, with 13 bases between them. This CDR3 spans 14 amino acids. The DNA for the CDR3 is TGCGCCAGCATGGGGGGAAGAGGCACCGGGGAGCTGTTTTTT. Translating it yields CASMGGRGTGELFF.

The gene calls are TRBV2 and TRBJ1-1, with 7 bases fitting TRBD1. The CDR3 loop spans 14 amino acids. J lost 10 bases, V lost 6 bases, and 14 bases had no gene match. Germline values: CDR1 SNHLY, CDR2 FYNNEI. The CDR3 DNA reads TGTGCCAGCAGCAAGGGACAGTCCCTGGAGGGAGCTTTCTTT. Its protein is CASSKGQSLEGAFF.